The 14 T cell receptor beta chains presented below share a single source sample, sequenced in a study of blood T cells in healthy people across ages. Alongside a J-beta primer mix, a sample-barcoded 5' primer served in a second PCR lasting about 7 to 12 cycles. One entry per CDR3 protein, called by TCRdb with MiXCR from the 5' RACE reads. This sample has approximately 600,000 distinct CDR3 sequences; 45% to 65% occur once, and the top ten carry over 30%. Sequenced sample: blood. The source is a man aged 55 to 69 in good health.

The chain joins TRBV6-5 to TRBJ2-1, with 9 bases lining up with TRBD1. This CDR3 is 16 amino acids long. Germline V lookup: CDR1 MNHEY, CDR2 SVGAGI. The V and J ends lost 6 bases and 5 bases, in that order; junction bases with no gene match: 11. This chain's CDR3 is CASSPPGQGSNNEQFF. CDR3 bases: TGTGCCAGCAGCCCCCCCGGACAGGGGAGCAACAATGAGCAGTTCTTC.

This clonotype occurred a few times. V gene TRBV29-1 combines with J gene TRBJ1-2; the D gene is possibly TRBD1 (5 bases). CDR1 and CDR2 (germline): SQVTM, ANQGSEA. CDR3 length: 13 residues. The V gene lost 3 bases and the J gene lost 6 bases, with 14 bases spanning the gap. The CDR3 protein is CSVDGQGGDGYTF. In DNA form, the CDR3 reads TGCAGCGTTGACGGCCAGGGAGGGGATGGCTACACCTTC.

This clonotype was recorded once. V gene TRBV5-1 combines with J gene TRBJ2-1; perhaps TRBD1 as D (7 bases). Trimming removed 2 bases at V and 8 bases at J, with 17 bases between. This CDR3 has 15 amino acids. From germline, CDR1 is SGHRS and CDR2 YFSETQ. For the CDR3, the DNA is TGCGCCAGCAGCTTAGGAGGGGGCGGGGACGATGAGCAGTTCTTC. This encodes CASSLGGGGDDEQFF.

Comments on this clonotype: It may be a read error: a sequence one base away is much more abundant. The rearrangement links TRBV28 to TRBJ1-6; 10 nucleotides match TRBD1. The CDR3 runs to 15 residues. Germline CDR1 reads MDHEN; CDR2 reads SYDVKM. This CDR3 reads CASSSGQGGYSLLHF. CDR3 bases: TGTGCCAGCAGTTCTGGACAGGGGGGATATTCACTCCTCCACTTT.

V and J are TRBV20-1 and TRBJ2-5, with 9 bases fitting TRBD2. V dropped 3 bases and J dropped 1; count of bases not matched to a gene: 12. Germline V gene sequence: CDR1 DFQATT, CDR2 SNEGSKA (reference sequence). The CDR3 is made up of 17 amino acids. Here the CDR3 DNA reads TGCAGTGCTAGGGGATTAGTAGCGGGGGCCCTCCAAGAGACCCAGTACTTC. As protein: CSARGLVAGALQETQYF.

This rearrangement joins TRBV20-1 to TRBJ2-7, with 8 nucleotides matching TRBD2. CDR3 length: 14 residues. Trimming removed 2 bases from V and 2 bases from J; junction bases left unmatched: 5. Germline values: CDR1 DFQATT, CDR2 SNEGSKA (reference sequence). CDR3 in amino acids: CSARRVRGAYEQYF. CDR3 sequence (DNA): TGCAGTGCTAGAAGGGTGCGGGGGGCCTACGAGCAGTACTTC.

The V gene is TRBV6-5, the J gene TRBJ2-5; D is uncertain. Germline loops: CDR1 MNHEY, CDR2 SVGAGI. V lost 4 bases, J lost 11 bases, and 11 bases lay in between. The CDR3 has 11 amino acids. CDR3 coding DNA: TGTGCCAGCAGTTCCCCAAATGAGCAGTACTTC. Its protein is CASSSPNEQYF.

The chain joins TRBV5-1 to TRBJ1-1; tentative D call: TRBD1 (5 bases). CDR1 SGHRS and CDR2 YFSETQ come from the germline V gene. Trimming left V 0 bases short and J 0 bases short, with 9 bases between. The CDR3 contains 15 residues. CDR3 protein: CASSLGTYMNTEAFF. The CDR3 DNA is TGCGCCAGCAGCTTGGGGACATATATGAACACTGAAGCTTTCTTT.

This sequence joins TRBV29-1 and TRBJ1-4; maybe TRBD1 (5 bases). Germline CDR1 SQVTM, CDR2 ANQGSEA. V was clipped by 6 bases and J by 14 bases, with 13 bases between them. CDR3 size: 10 residues. The CDR3, as DNA: TGCAGCGTGGGGGGGACGGACCTGTTTTTT. Its protein is CSVGGTDLFF. The variable domain in full, completed from reference TRBV29-1 and TRBJ1-4, reads SAVISQKPSRDICQRGTSLTIQCQVDSQVTMMFWYRQQPGQSLTLIATANQGSEATYESGFVIDKFPISRPNLTFSTLTVSNMSPEDSSIYLCSVGGTDLFFGSGTQLSVL.

The genes are TRBV6-5 and TRBJ2-1; TRBD1 is a possible D gene (6 bases). CDR1 is MNHEY and CDR2 is SVGAGI in the germline V gene. The CDR3 is 15 amino acids. V was shortened by 6 bases and J by 3 bases, with 15 bases between the two germline ends. The CDR3 DNA is TGTGCCAGCAGAGCTAGTGGGGGACACTACAATGAGCAGTTCTTC. Translation: CASRASGGHYNEQFF.

This chain joins TRBV7-2 and TRBJ1-5; 9 bases match TRBD1. The CDR3 extends over 14 amino acids. Germline V lookup: CDR1 SGHTA, CDR2 FQGNSA. Trimming at V came to 3 bases and at J to 7 bases, leaving 4 bases not matched to a gene. Here the CDR3 DNA reads TGTGCCAGCAGCTTGACAGGGGGGAGGCAGCCCCAGCATTTT. This codes for CASSLTGGRQPQHF.

The V gene is TRBV12-3 or TRBV12-4, the J gene TRBJ1-4; D might be TRBD1 (5 bases). V was pared by 0 bases and J by 5 bases, with 13 bases between. The CDR3 extends over 16 amino acids. The CDR3 nucleotides are TGTGCCAGCAGTTTAGCCCTCGGGACGGTAAATGAAAAACTGTTTTTT. Amino acid sequence: CASSLALGTVNEKLFF.

In this sample, this clonotype turned up a few times. The chain carries TRBV4-2 and TRBJ2-5; TRBD2 is a possible D gene (5 bases). The length of the CDR3 is 14 residues. Germline V gene data show CDR1 as LGHNA and CDR2 as YNFKEQ. V gave up 1 base and J gave up 5 bases, with 11 bases separating them. CDR3 nucleotides: TGTGCCAGCAGCCAAGGGGCCTCGGGGGAGACCCAGTACTTC. Amino acid sequence: CASSQGASGETQYF.

The chain carries TRBV4-2 and TRBJ2-1, with 11 bases that match TRBD2. J was trimmed by 10 bases and V by 0 bases; bases with no gene match: 8. CDR3 length: 16 residues. CDR1 is LGHNA and CDR2 is YNFKEQ in the germline V gene. CDR3 coding DNA: TGTGCCAGCAGCCAAGATAGCGGGGGGGCCTTTCGGGAGCAGTTCTTC. Residues: CASSQDSGGAFREQFF.